This TCR beta chain was documented in a study of T-cell reconstitution after alpha-beta-depleted transplantation in children. In germline, CDR1 is MGHRA, CDR2 YSYEKL. V lost 1 base and J 5 bases, leaving 12 bases between the germline ends. This CDR3 is 15 amino acids long. Study-level results: At one year after transplant, newly produced T cells mostly accounted for T-cell counts and diversity. Some patients' high day-60 TCRbeta diversity was attributed to recipient cells surviving conditioning. Reports say that about two months after transplant, the alpha-beta T cells came out of several hundred graft clones that had expanded.

This clonotype was counted many times. What it binds is not known. Unique molecular identifiers were used in preparing the TCRbeta library. TCRdb reprocessed the PCR reads with MiXCR, giving one entry per CDR3 protein. The sample has about 580,000 distinct CDR3 sequences, about 23% seen once. The sample in question was PBMCs, mostly from graft donor cells, obtained 360 days after TCRalphabeta/CD19-depleted stem cell transplant. The rearrangement joins TRBV4-1 to TRBJ2-1; D may match TRBD1 or TRBD2 (6 bases each). The clonotype originates from a boy in the first two years of life who had a stem cell transplant for acute myeloid leukemia, so the T cells may come from the graft donor. CDR3 residues: CASSQVGGRNNEQFF. The CDR3, as DNA: TGCGCCAGCAGCCAAGTTGGGGGGCGCAACAATGAGCAGTTCTTC.